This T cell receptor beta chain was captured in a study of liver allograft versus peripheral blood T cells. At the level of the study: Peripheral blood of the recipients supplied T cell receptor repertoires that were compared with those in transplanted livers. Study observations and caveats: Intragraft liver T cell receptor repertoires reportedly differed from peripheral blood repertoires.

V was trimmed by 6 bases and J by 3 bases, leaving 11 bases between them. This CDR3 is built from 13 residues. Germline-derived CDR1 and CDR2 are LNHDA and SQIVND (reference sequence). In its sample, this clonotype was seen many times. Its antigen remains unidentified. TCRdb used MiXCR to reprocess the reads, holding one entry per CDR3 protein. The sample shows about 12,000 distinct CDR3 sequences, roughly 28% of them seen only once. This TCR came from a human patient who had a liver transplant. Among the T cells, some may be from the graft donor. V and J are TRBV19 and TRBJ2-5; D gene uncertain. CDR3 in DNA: TGTGCCAGTAGAGTGGTCGGCGAAGAGACCCAGTACTTC. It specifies CASRVVGEETQYF.